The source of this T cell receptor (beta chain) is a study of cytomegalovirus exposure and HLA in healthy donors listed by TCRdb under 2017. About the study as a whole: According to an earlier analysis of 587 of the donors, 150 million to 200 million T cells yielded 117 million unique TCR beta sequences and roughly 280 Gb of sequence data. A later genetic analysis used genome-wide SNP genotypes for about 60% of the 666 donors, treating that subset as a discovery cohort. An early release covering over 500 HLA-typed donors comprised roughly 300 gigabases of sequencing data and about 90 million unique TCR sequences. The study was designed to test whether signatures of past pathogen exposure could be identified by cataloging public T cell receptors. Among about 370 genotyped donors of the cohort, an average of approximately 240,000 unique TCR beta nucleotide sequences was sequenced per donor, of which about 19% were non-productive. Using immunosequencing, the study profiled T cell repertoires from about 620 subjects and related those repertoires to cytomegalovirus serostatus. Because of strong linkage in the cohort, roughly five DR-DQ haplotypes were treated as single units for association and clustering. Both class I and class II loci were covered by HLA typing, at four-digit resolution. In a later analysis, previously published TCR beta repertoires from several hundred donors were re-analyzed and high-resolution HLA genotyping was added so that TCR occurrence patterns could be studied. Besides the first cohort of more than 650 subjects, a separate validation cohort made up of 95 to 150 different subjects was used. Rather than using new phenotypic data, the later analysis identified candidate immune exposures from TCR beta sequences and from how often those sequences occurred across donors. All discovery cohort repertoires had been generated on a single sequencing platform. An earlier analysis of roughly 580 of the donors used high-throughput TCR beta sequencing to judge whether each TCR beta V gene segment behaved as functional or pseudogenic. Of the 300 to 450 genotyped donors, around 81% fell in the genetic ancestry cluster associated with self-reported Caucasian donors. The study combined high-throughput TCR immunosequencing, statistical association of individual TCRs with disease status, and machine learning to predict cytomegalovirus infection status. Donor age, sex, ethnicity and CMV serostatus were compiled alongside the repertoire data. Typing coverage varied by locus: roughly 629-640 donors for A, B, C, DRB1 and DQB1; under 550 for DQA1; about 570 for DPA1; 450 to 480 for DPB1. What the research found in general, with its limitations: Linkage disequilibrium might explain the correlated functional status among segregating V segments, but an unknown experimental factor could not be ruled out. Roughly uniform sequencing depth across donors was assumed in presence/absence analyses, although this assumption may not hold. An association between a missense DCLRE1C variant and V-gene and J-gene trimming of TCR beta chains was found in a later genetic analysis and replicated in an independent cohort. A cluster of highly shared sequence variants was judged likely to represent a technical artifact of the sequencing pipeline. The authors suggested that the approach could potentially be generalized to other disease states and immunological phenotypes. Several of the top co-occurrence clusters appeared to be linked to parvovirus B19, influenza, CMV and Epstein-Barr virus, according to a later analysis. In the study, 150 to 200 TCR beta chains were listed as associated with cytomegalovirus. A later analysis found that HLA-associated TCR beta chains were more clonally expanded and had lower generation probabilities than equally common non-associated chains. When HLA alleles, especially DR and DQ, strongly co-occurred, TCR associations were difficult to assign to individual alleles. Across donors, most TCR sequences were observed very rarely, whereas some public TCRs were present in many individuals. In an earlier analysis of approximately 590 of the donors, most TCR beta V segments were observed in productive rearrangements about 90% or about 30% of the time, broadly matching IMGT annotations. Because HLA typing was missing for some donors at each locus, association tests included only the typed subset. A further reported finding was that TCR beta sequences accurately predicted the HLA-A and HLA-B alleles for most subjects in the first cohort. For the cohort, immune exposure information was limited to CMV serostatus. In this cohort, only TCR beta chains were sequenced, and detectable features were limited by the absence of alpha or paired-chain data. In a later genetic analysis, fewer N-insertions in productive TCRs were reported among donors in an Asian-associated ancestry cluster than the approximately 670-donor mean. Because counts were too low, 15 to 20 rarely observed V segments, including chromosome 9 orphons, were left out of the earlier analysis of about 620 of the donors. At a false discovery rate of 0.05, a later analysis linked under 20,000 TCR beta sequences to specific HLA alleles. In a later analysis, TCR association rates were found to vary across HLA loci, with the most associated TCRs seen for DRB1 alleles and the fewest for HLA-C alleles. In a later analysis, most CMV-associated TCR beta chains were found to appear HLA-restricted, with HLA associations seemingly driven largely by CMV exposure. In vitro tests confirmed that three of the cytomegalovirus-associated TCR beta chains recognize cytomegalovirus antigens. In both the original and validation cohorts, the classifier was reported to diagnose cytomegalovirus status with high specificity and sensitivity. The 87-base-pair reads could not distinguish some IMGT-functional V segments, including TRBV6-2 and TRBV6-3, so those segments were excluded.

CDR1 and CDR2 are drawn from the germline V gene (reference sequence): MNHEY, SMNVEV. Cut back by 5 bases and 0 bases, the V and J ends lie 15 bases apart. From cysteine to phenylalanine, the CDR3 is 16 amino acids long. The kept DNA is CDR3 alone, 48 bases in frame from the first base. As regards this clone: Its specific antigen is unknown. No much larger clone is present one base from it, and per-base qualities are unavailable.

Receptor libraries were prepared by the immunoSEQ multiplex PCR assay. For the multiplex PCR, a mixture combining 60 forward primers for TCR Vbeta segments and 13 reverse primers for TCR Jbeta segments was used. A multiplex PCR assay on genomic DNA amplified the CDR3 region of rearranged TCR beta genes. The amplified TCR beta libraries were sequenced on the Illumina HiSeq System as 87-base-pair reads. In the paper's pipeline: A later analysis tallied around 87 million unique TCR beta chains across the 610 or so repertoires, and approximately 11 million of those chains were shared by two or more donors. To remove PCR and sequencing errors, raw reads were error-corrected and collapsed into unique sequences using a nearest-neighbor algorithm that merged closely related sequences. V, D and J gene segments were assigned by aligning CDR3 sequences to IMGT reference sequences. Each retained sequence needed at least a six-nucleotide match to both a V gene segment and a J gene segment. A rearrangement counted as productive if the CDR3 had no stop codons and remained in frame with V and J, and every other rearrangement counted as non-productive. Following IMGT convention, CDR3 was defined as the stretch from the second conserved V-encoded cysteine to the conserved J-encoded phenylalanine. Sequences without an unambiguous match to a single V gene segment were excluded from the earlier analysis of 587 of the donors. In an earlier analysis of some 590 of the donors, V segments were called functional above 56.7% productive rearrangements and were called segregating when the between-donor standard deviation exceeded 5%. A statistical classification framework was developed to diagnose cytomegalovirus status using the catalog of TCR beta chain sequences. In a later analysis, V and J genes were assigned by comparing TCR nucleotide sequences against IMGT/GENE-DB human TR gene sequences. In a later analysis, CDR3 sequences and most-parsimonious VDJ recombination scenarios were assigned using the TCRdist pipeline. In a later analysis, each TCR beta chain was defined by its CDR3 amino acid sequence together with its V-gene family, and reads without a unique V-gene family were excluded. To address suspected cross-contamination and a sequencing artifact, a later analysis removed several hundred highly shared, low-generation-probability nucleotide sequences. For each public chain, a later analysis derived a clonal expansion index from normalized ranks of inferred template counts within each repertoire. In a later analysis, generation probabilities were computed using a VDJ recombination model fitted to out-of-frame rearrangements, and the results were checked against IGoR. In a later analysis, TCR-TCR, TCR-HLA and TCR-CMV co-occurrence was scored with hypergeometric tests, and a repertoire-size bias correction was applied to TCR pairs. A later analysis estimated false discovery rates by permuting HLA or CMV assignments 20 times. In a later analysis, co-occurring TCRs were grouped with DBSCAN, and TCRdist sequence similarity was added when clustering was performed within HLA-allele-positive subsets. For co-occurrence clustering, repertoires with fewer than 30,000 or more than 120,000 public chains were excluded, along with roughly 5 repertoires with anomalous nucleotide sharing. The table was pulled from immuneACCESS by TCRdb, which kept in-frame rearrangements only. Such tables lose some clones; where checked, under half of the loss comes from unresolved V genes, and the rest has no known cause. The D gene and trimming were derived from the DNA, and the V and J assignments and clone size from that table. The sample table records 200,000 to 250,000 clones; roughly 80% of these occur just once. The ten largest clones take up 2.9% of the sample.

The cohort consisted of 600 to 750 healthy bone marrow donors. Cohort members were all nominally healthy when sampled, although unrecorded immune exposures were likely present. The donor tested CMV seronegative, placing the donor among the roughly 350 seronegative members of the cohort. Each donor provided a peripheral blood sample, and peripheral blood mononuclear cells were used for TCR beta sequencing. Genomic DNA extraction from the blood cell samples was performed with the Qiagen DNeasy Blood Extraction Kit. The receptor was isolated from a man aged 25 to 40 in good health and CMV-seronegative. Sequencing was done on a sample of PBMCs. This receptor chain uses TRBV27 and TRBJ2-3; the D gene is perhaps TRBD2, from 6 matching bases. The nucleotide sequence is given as TGTGCCAGCAGTCCGCTCGGGGGACCTAGCACAGATACGCAGTATTTT. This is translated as CASSPLGGPSTDTQYF.